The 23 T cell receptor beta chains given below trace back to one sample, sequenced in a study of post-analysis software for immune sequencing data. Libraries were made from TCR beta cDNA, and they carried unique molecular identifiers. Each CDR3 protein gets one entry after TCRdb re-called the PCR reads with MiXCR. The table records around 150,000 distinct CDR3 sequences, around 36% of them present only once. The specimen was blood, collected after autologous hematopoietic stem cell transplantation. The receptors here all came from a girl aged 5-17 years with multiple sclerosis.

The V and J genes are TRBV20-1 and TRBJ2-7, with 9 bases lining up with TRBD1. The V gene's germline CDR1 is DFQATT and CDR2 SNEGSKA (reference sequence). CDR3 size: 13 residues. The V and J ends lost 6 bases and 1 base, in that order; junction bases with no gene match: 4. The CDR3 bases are TGCAGTGCCGACGGACAGGGGTCCTACGAGCAGTACTTC. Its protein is CSADGQGSYEQYF.

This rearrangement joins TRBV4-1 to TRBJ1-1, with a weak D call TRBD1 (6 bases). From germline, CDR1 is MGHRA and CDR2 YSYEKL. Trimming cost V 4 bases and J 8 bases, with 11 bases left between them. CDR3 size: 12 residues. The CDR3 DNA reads TGCGCCAGCAGCCTCCCCCAGGGGGAAGCTTTCTTT. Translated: CASSLPQGEAFF.

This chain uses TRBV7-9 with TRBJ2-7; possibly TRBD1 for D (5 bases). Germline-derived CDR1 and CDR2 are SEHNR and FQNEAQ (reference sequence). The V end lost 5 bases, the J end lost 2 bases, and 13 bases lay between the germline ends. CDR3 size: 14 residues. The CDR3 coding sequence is TGTGCCAGCAGCGCCCCGGCAGGGACCTACGAGCAGTACTTC. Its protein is CASSAPAGTYEQYF.

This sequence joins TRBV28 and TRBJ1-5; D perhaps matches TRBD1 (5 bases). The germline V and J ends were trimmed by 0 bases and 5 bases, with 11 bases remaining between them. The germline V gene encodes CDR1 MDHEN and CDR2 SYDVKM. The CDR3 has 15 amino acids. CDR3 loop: CASSLWVGQDQPQHF. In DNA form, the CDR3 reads TGTGCCAGCAGTTTATGGGTGGGGCAAGATCAGCCCCAGCATTTT.

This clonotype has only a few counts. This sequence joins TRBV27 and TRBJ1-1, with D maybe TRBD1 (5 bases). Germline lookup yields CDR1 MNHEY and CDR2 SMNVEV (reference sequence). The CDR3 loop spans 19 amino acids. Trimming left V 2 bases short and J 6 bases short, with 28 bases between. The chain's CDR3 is CASSLSPAGREKTPPEAFF. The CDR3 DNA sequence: TGTGCCAGCAGTTTAAGTCCAGCTGGCAGGGAAAAAACTCCCCCTGAAGCTTTCTTT.

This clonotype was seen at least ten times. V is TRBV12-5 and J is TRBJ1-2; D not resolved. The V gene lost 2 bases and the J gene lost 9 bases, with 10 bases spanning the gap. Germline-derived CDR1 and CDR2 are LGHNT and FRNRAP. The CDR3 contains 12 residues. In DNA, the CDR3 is TGTGCTAGTGGTTTGTCAGAGCATCGCTACACCTTC. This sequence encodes CASGLSEHRYTF.

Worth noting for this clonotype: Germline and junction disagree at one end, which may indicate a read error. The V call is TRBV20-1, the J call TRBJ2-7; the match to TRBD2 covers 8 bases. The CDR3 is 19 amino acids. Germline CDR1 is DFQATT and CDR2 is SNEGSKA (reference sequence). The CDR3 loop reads CSAREDRHIAGPLAHERYF. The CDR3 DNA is TGCAGTGCTAGAGAAGACAGGCACATAGCGGGACCCCTAGCCCACGAGCGGTACTTC.

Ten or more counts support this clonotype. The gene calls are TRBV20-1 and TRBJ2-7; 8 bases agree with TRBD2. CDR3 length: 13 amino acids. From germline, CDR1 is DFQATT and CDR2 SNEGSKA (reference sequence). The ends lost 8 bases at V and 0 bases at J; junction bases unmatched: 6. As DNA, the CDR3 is TGCAGTATCATAGCGGGAAACTCCTACGAGCAGTACTTC. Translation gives CSIIAGNSYEQYF.

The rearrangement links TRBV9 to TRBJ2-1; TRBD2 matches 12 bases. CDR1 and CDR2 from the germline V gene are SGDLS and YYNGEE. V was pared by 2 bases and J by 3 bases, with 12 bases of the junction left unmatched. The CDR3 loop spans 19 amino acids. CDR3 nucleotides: TGTGCCAGCAGCGTTGAACTACTAGCGGGAGGAGGGATCTACAATGAGCAGTTCTTC. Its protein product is CASSVELLAGGGIYNEQFF.

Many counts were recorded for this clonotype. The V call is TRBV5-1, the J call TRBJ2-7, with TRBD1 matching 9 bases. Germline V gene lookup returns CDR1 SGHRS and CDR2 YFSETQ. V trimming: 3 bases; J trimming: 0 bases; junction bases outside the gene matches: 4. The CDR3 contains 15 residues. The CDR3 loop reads CASSYRQGVSYEQYF. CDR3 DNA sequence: TGCGCCAGCAGCTACCGACAGGGGGTCTCCTACGAGCAGTACTTC.

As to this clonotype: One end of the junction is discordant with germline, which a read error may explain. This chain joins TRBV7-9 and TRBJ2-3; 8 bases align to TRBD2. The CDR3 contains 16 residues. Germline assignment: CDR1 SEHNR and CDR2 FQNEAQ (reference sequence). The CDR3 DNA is TGTGCCGGCAGCTCCAGCGGGGGCTTGGGCACAGATACGCAGTATTTT. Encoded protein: CAGSSSGGLGTDTQYF.

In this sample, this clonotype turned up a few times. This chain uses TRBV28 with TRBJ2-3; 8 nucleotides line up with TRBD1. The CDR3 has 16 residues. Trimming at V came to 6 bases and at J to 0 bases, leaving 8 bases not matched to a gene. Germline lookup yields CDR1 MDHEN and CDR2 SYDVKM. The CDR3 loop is CASSFGQGGSTDTQYF. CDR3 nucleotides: TGTGCCAGCAGCTTCGGACAGGGAGGAAGCACAGATACGCAGTATTTT.

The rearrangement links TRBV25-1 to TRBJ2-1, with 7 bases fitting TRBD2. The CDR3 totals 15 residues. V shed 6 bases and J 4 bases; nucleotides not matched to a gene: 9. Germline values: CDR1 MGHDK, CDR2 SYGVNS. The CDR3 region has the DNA TGTGCCAGCAGCCGCTTGGGGGGGATTTACAATGAGCAGTTCTTC. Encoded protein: CASSRLGGIYNEQFF.

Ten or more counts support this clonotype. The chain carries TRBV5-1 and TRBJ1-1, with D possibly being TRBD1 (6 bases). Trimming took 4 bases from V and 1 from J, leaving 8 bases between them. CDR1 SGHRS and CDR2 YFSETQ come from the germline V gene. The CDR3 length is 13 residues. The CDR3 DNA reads TGCGCCAGCAGCGTGGGACAGAACACTGAAGCTTTCTTT. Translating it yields CASSVGQNTEAFF. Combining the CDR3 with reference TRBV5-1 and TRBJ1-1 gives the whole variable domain KAGVTQTPRYLIKTRGQQVTLSCSPISGHRSVSWYQQTPGQGLQFLFEYFSETQRNKGNFPGRFSGRQFSNSRSEMNVSTLELGDSALYLCASSVGQNTEAFFGQGTRLTVV.

The CDR3 coding sequence is TGTGCCAGCAGCTTAATAGGTGGGAGGGCCTCCTACAATGAGCAGTTCTTC. It yields the protein CASSLIGGRASYNEQFF. This chain links TRBV7-2 with TRBJ2-1; TRBD2 agrees at 7 bases. The CDR3 has 17 amino acids. Germline trimming cut 2 bases from V and 0 bases from J; bases unmatched to any gene: 7. Germline-derived CDR1 and CDR2 are SGHTA and FQGNSA.

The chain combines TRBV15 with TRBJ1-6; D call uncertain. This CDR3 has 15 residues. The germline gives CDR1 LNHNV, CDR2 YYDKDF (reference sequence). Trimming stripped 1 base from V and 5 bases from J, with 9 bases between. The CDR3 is CATSRGRINNSPLHF. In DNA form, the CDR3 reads TGTGCCACCAGCAGAGGACGGATTAATAATTCACCCCTCCACTTT.

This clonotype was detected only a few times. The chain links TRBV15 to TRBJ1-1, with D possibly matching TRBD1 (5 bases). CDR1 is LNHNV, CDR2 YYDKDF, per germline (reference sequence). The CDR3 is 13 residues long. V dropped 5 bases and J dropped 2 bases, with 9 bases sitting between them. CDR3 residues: CATSRTSNTEAFF. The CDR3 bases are TGTGCCACCAGCCGGACATCTAACACTGAAGCTTTCTTT.

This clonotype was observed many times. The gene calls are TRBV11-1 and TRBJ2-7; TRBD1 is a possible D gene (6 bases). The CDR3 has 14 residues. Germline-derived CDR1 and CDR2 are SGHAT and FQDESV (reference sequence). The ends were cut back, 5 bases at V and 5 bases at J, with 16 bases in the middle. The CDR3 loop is CASSPARQVDEQYF. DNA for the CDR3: TGTGCCAGCAGCCCAGCACGACAGGTCGACGAGCAGTACTTC.

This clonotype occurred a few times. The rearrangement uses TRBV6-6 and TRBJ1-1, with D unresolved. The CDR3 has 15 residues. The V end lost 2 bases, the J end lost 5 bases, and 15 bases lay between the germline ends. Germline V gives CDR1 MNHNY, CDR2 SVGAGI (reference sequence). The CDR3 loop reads CASSYPPSVGTEAFF. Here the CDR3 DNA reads TGTGCCAGCAGTTACCCCCCGAGTGTGGGAACTGAAGCTTTCTTT.

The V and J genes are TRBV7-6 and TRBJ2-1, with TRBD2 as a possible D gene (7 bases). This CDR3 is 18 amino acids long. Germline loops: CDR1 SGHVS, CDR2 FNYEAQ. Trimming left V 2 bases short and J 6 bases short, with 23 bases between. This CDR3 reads CASSLLSGQRGGGNEQFF. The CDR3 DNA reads TGTGCCAGCAGCTTATTATCCGGACAGAGGGGGGGGGGCAATGAGCAGTTCTTC.

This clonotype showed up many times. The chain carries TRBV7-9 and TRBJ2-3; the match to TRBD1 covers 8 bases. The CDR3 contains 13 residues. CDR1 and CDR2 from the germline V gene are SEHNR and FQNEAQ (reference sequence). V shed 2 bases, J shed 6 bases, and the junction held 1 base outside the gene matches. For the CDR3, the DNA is TGTGCCAGCAGCTTAAACAGGGGGGATACGCAGTATTTT. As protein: CASSLNRGDTQYF.

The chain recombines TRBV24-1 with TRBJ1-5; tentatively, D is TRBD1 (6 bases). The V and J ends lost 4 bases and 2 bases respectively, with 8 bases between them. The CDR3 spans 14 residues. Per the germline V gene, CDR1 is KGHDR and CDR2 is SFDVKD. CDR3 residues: CATSDYRGNQPQHF. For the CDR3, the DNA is TGTGCCACCAGTGACTACAGGGGCAATCAGCCCCAGCATTTT.

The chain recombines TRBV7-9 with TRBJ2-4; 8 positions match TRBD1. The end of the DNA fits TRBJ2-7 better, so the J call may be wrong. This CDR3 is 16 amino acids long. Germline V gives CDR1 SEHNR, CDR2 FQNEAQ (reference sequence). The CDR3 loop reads CASSLSPAGQAYEQYF. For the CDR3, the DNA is TGTGCCAGCAGCTTATCCCCGGCGGGACAGGCTTACGAGCAGTACTTC.